The present T cell receptor beta chain was sequenced within a study of CD8 T cells in Susac syndrome. The germline gives CDR1 DFQATT, CDR2 SNEGSKA (reference sequence). This CDR3 region has 14 residues. The junction had 7 bases not matched to a gene; V was cut back by 4 bases and J by 5 bases. TEMRA cells were FACS-enriched, and CD8+ and CD4+ T cells were isolated negatively. RNA was extracted with the RNeasy kit, and a quantity of 0.5 to 1 ug was reverse transcribed using random hexamers. In TCRdb, the immunoSEQ multiplex PCR reads were re-called with MiXCR into one record per CDR3 protein. Found here are roughly 140,000 distinct CDR3 sequences, 85% to 95% of them singletons; the top ten hold 0.15% to 0.2%.

This chain links TRBV20-1 with TRBJ2-5, with TRBD2 matching over 10 bases. This sequence originates from a human donor with Susac syndrome. Sequencing was performed on CD4+ T cells from PBMCs. CDR3 sequence: CSATTAGGRETQYF. CDR3 in DNA: TGCAGTGCTACCACAGCGGGGGGGCGGGAGACCCAGTACTTC.